One and the same sample provided the 8 T cell receptor beta chains below, sequenced in a study of CD8+ T cells in alopecia areata. Cells from pooled cutaneous lymph nodes were sorted by CD4, CD8alpha, NKG2D, NKG2ACE and other markers. Extracted RNA was reverse transcribed into cDNA, the sequencing template. Measured with immunoSEQ multiplex PCR; TCRdb has only the in-frame clones, and not every one. The specimen has around 300,000 clones, none found just once. Sequencing input: CD4+ T cells sorted from a lymph node. These receptors all come from a C3H/HeJ mouse with alopecia areata. The strain is characterized by the MHC haplotype H2-k.

This clone was detected a few times. Gene names are the mouse ones. The read finishes 4 residues shy of the CDR3 end, and the germline J gene is used to complete it. The sample carries other DNA sequences with the same CDR3. The genes are TRBV13-1 and TRBJ2-5; D is perhaps TRBD2 (6 bases). Per the germline V gene, CDR1 is NSHNY and CDR2 is SYGAGN. This CDR3 has 16 residues. V lost 0 bases and J lost 2, with 13 bases in between. The CDR3 reads CASSDAWGGGQDTQYF. CDR3 DNA, as far as it was read: TGTGCCAGCAGTGATGCATGGGGTGGGGGCCAAGAC.

Details on this clone: All gene names here are mouse names. The read falls 4 residues short of the CDR3 end, and the missing part is taken from the germline J gene. Other nucleotide sequences in the sample specify the same CDR3. This rearrangement joins TRBV19 to TRBJ1-2, with 7 bases matching TRBD1. In germline, CDR1 is FNHDT, CDR2 SITEND (reference sequence). This CDR3 has 12 amino acids. J lost 4 bases, V lost 5 bases, and 2 bases had no gene match. The covered CDR3 bases are TGTGCCAGCAGCACAGGGGCCTCC. Translating it yields CASSTGAS. From start to end, the CDR3 is CASSTGASDYTF. The full variable domain, its missing parts supplied by reference TRBV19 and TRBJ1-2, is GGIITQTPKFLIGQEGQKLTLKCQQNFNHDTMYWYRQDSGKGLRLIYYSITENDLQKGDLSEGYDASREKKSSFSLTVTSAQKNEMAVFLCASSTGASDYTFGSGTRLLVI.

This clone has just a few counts. The genes and germline here are from mouse. The DNA ends 4 residues before the CDR3 does, and the rest of the CDR3 is filled in from the germline J gene. V is TRBV5 and J is TRBJ2-2; TRBD1 might be the D (6 bases). CDR1 is LGHNA and CDR2 is YNLKQL in the germline V gene (reference sequence). V lost 0 bases, J lost 6 bases, and 8 bases lay in between. There are 14 residues in the CDR3. The CDR3: CASSQDQGPGQLYF. The CDR3 bases that were read are TGTGCCAGCAGCCAAGATCAGGGGCCCGGG.

Comment on this clone: Gene names are the mouse ones. The read gets to within 4 residues of the CDR3 end, and the germline J gene fills in the rest. The rearrangement links TRBV31 to TRBJ2-4, with 10 nucleotides matching TRBD2. CDR3 length: 12 residues. CDR1 GKSSPN and CDR2 SITVG come from the germline V gene. This chain's CDR3 is CAWGTGENTLYF. CDR3 DNA, as far as it was read: TGTGCCTGGGGGACTGGGGAAAAC.

Of note for this clone: Gene names follow the mouse nomenclature. The CDR3 end is not reached by the read, which stops 4 residues before it; the germline J gene fills it in. This chain joins TRBV13-2 and TRBJ2-3; D perhaps matches TRBD2 (5 bases). Trimming pared 2 bases from V and 0 bases from J, leaving 7 bases between. This CDR3 has 14 amino acids. CDR1 and CDR2 (germline): NNHNN, SYGAGS (reference sequence). The DNA read from the CDR3 is TGTGCCAGCGGTGACTGGACTAGTGCAGAA. Its translation is CASGDWTSAE. Given in full, the CDR3 is CASGDWTSAETLYF.

A remark on this clone: Genes and germline are mouse. The read terminates 4 residues before the CDR3 end, so the remaining end is supplied by the germline J gene. Other DNA sequences from this sample encode an identical CDR3 as well. The chain uses TRBV5 and TRBJ2-3, with D possibly matching TRBD2 (5 bases). CDR3 length equals 15 residues. Germline V lookup: CDR1 LGHNA, CDR2 YNLKQL (reference sequence). Trimming took 1 base from V and 0 from J, leaving 8 bases between them. CDR3 DNA (partial): TGTGCCAGCAGCCAAGGGACTTATAGTGCAGAA. Translation: CASSQGTYSAE. The entire CDR3 reads CASSQGTYSAETLYF.

Concerning this clone itself: Gene names and germline refer to mouse. The read falls 4 residues short of the CDR3 end, and the missing part is taken from the germline J gene. In the same sample, other DNA sequences code for this CDR3. The chain is built from TRBV31 and TRBJ2-2, with 8 bases aligning to TRBD2. CDR3 length equals 16 residues. Per the germline V gene, CDR1 is GKSSPN and CDR2 is SITVG. Trimming took 0 bases from V and 2 from J; bases not matched to a gene: 5. The CDR3 loop reads CAWSLGGARNTGQLYF. The CDR3 bases that were read are TGTGCCTGGAGTCTAGGGGGGGCGAGGAACACCGGG.

As regards this clone: Gene names and germline refer to mouse. The read ends 4 residues early relative to the CDR3; the germline J gene fills the gap. The chain is built from TRBV1 and TRBJ2-5; TRBD1 aligns across 9 bases. CDR1 is NSQYPW, CDR2 LRSPGD, per germline (reference sequence). The CDR3 is 13 amino acids. The CDR3 reads CTCSVQGADTQYF. CDR3 DNA, as far as it was read: TGCACCTGCAGTGTACAGGGGGCGGAC.